This TCR beta chain originates from a study of cytomegalovirus exposure and HLA in healthy donors. Study-level findings and limits: Previously analyzed data showed that most TCR beta V segments were productive at a frequency of about 87% or about 30%.

A remark on this clone: Its antigen is unidentified.

Primers for the PCR totalled 60 Vbeta and 13 Jbeta. Profiled with immunoSEQ multiplex PCR; TCRdb holds only in-frame clones, not every one. The data hold approximately 170,000 clones, with more than 60% observed a single time. Germline CDR1 and CDR2: MDHEN and SYDVKM. The CDR3 extends over 13 amino acids. V gave up 6 bases and J gave up 9 bases, with 18 bases separating them. The chain employs TRBV28 and TRBJ2-7; D is possibly TRBD1 (5 bases). This TCR was sampled from a woman in her thirties or forties in good health and CMV-seropositive. Sequencing used PBMCs. Written as DNA, the CDR3 is TGTGCCAGCAGCCTCCCCTCGGCAGGGCGGCAGTACTTC. This encodes CASSLPSAGRQYF. Full variable domain (rest looked up from reference TRBV28 and TRBJ2-7): DVKVTQSSRYLVKRTGEKVFLECVQDMDHENMFWYRQDPGLGLRLIYFSYDVKMKEKGDIPEGYSVSREKKERFSLILESASTNQTSMYLCASSLPSAGRQYFGPGTRLTVT.